The 7 T cell receptor beta chains presented below share a single source sample, sequenced in a study of T cell changes during pregnancy in multiple sclerosis. Produced via immunoSEQ multiplex PCR; TCRdb's table is partial and in-frame only. The sample contains approximately 28,000 clones, roughly nine tenths of which appear only once. Sample: CD8+ T cells from peripheral blood mononuclear cells, taken before pregnancy. The receptors were gathered from a female donor with multiple sclerosis, enrolled in a pregnancy study.

This chain links TRBV30 with TRBJ2-1; D is ambiguous. CDR1 is GTSNPN and CDR2 is SVGIG in the germline V gene (reference sequence). V lost 0 bases and J lost 5, with 5 bases in between. The CDR3 spans 12 residues. CDR3 in DNA: TGTGCCTGGAGTGTCCAGGACAATGAGCAGTTCTTC. It codes for CAWSVQDNEQFF.

The rearrangement links TRBV6-5 to TRBJ2-4; 11 bases are shared with TRBD2. CDR3 length: 15 amino acids. Germline V gene sequence: CDR1 MNHEY, CDR2 SVGAGI. Trimming removed 5 bases from V and 9 bases from J; junction bases left unmatched: 9. CDR3 sequence: CASSPSTSGVGIQYF. CDR3 DNA sequence: TGTGCCAGCAGTCCTTCGACTAGCGGGGTTGGCATTCAGTACTTC.

In regard to this clone: The junction departs from the called germline gene at one end, perhaps through a read error. The gene calls are TRBV28 and TRBJ2-1, with D unresolved. The germline CDR1 and CDR2 sequences are MDHEN and SYDVKM. The CDR3 has 10 residues. The CDR3 sequence: CASSNNEQFF. The CDR3 DNA reads as TGTGCCAGCTCCAACAATGAGCAGTTCTTC.

This rearrangement joins TRBV5-8 to TRBJ1-6, with 9 bases identical to TRBD1. The germline gives CDR1 SGHTS, CDR2 YDEGEE. CDR3 size: 15 residues. The V segment lost 5 bases and the J segment 5 bases; nucleotides outside the gene matches: 5. The DNA for the CDR3 is TGTGCCAGCAGGAGACAGGGGGTTAATAATTCACCCCTCCACTTT. Amino acid sequence: CASRRQGVNNSPLHF.

This clone is a singleton in its sample. The CDR3 sequence is CASSSVAGGYNEQFF. Here the CDR3 DNA reads TGTGCCAGCAGTTCCGTTGCGGGAGGGTACAATGAGCAGTTCTTC. V gene TRBV27 combines with J gene TRBJ2-1, with TRBD2 identical over 9 bases. The CDR3 extends over 15 amino acids. Germline CDR1 and CDR2: MNHEY and SMNVEV (reference sequence). V shed 4 bases, J shed 4 bases, and the junction held 5 bases outside the gene matches.

The V gene is TRBV4-3, the J gene TRBJ2-3, with TRBD1 as a possible D gene (5 bases). Germline CDR1 is LGHNA and CDR2 is YSLEER. The length of the CDR3 is 13 residues. The V end lost 4 bases, the J end lost 3 bases, and 8 bases lay between the germline ends. CDR3 sequence reads: CASSLPGTDTQYF. Here the CDR3 DNA reads TGCGCCAGCAGCCTACCAGGGACAGATACGCAGTATTTT.

This rearrangement joins TRBV7-8 to TRBJ1-1, with D hard to call. CDR1 and CDR2 (germline): SGHVS, FQNEAQ. The length of the CDR3 is 12 residues. V dropped 6 bases and J dropped 1 base, with 6 bases sitting between them. This CDR3 reads CASRSGNTEAFF. The CDR3 nucleotides read TGTGCCAGCAGATCAGGGAACACTGAAGCTTTCTTT. Supplemented by reference TRBV7-8 and TRBJ1-1, the full variable domain reads GAGVSQSPRYKVAKRGQDVALRCDPISGHVSLFWYQQALGQGPEFLTYFQNEAQLDKSGLPSDRFFAERPEGSVSTLKIQRTQQEDSAVYLCASRSGNTEAFFGQGTRLTVV.